The clone carrying this TCR beta chain was seen at least ten times. The antigen remains undetermined. This record belongs to a study of T cells in Graves' hyperthyroidism and ophthalmopathy. Study-level points and caveats: The model's output predicted ophthalmopathy at a median of approximately 6.5 months prior to onset.

Amplification of TCR beta CDR3 regions was performed using RNA transcripts as template. Carried out on the TCR CDR3, a first-round RT-PCR used the HTBI primer set. TCRdb itself ran the multiplex PCR reads through MiXCR, one entry per CDR3 protein. The data show about 320,000 distinct CDR3 sequences, roughly 17% seen once. An absence of ophthalmopathy progression within 18 months meant stable Graves' hyperthyroidism. Among the patients, aged 18 to 65, hyperthyroidism was newly diagnosed and had lasted under 2 months. Sequenced: blood. The TCR comes from a man aged 25-45 years with Graves' hyperthyroidism.

CDR3 loop: CASSRRLAGGNTDTQYF. Here the CDR3 DNA reads TGTGCCAGCAGCCGACGCCTAGCGGGAGGTAACACAGATACGCAGTATTTT. V is TRBV13 and J is TRBJ2-3; 11 nucleotides agree with TRBD2. Germline assignment: CDR1 PRHDT and CDR2 FYEKMQ (reference sequence). V dropped 5 bases and J dropped 2; count of bases not matched to a gene: 9. This CDR3 is 17 amino acids long.